Below, 19 T cell receptor beta chains from the same sample are listed, as sequenced in a study of blood T cells in healthy people across ages. Next came a second PCR, run for 7 to 11 cycles, which used a sample-barcoded 5' primer along with a J-beta primer mix. TCRdb analysed the 5' RACE reads with MiXCR anew, one entry per CDR3 protein. The repertoire holds hundreds of thousands of distinct CDR3 sequences, with about 42% as singletons. The sample consisted of blood. Receptors were obtained from a man aged 60-69 years in good health.

About this clonotype itself: One base away lies a much larger clone, so this may be a sequencing read error. This chain links TRBV12-3 or TRBV12-4 with TRBJ2-7; perhaps TRBD1 as D (5 bases). V was pared by 7 bases and J by 6 bases, with 13 bases between. The CDR3 runs to 12 residues. Here the CDR3 DNA reads TGTGCCAGCACCAGGACATGGGGCGAGCAGTACTTC. This sequence encodes CASTRTWGEQYF.

A few counts support this clonotype. V gene TRBV9 combines with J gene TRBJ1-1; TRBD1 might be the D (5 bases). V lost 4 bases to trimming and J lost 4 bases, with 11 bases between them. From germline, CDR1 is SGDLS and CDR2 YYNGEE. The CDR3 has 13 amino acids. CDR3 sequence (DNA): TGTGCCAGCAGCTCCGACAGCGGCACTGAAGCTTTCTTT. It translates to CASSSDSGTEAFF.

The genes are TRBV9 and TRBJ2-3; TRBD1 matches at 7 bases. V gave up 6 bases and J gave up 3 bases; unmatched junction bases: 4. CDR1 is SGDLS and CDR2 is YYNGEE in the germline V gene. The CDR3 length is 13 residues. CDR3 residues: CASNRGATDTQYF. In nucleotides, the CDR3 is TGTGCCAGCAACAGGGGCGCTACAGATACGCAGTATTTT.

This rearrangement joins TRBV5-1 to TRBJ2-4; 9 bases fit TRBD1. The J call may be faulty, since TRBJ2-7 better matches the DNA end. Germline V lookup: CDR1 SGHRS, CDR2 YFSETQ. The CDR3 length is 15 residues. The CDR3 bases are TGCGCCAGCAGCCCCCGAACAGGGGGCTGGTACGAGCAGTACTTC. It translates to CASSPRTGGWYEQYF.

The chain uses TRBV29-1 and TRBJ2-5; 8 bases match TRBD2. The DNA end is a closer match to TRBJ2-7, so the J assignment may be wrong. The germline CDR1 and CDR2 sequences are SQVTM and ANQGSEA. The CDR3 covers 18 residues. CDR3 sequence reads: CSVGQVLSGGIITHEQYF. In DNA, the CDR3 is TGCAGCGTTGGACAGGTACTCAGCGGGGGCATAATAACCCACGAGCAGTACTTC.

V is TRBV7-3 and J is TRBJ2-2; no definite D call. This CDR3 is 13 amino acids long. The V end was cut by 2 bases, the J end by 5 bases, with 6 bases between. Germline-derived CDR1 and CDR2 are SGHTA and FQGTGA. DNA for the CDR3: TGTGCCAGCAGCTTACAAGTAACCGGGGAGCTGTTTTTT. Protein product: CASSLQVTGELFF. The entire variable domain, with the rest obtained from reference TRBV7-3 and TRBJ2-2, is as follows: GAGVSQTPSNKVTEKGKYVELRCDPISGHTALYWYRQSLGQGPEFLIYFQGTGAADDSGLPNDRFFAVRPEGSVSTLKIQRTERGDSAVYLCASSLQVTGELFFGEGSRLTVL.

This clonotype was picked up one time. Germline is not matched at one junction end, which may reflect a read error. J is TRBJ2-5 and V is TRBV12-3 or TRBV12-4; tentatively, D is TRBD1 (6 bases). This CDR3 is 14 amino acids long. This CDR3 reads CASSFPGTREIQYF. CDR3 DNA sequence: TGCGCCAGCAGTTTCCCCGGGACAAGAGAGATCCAGTACTTC.

This rearrangement joins TRBV5-1 to TRBJ2-4, with D perhaps matching TRBD1 or TRBD2 (5 bases each). Looked up from germline, CDR1 is SGHRS and CDR2 is YFSETQ. The CDR3 consists of 12 residues. Trimming removed 4 bases at V and 13 bases at J, with 15 bases between. CDR3 sequence reads: CASSPRDGEQYF. DNA for the CDR3: TGCGCCAGCAGCCCCAGGGATGGGGAGCAGTACTTC.

This rearrangement joins TRBV7-9 to TRBJ1-2, with D hard to call. The CDR3 extends over 13 amino acids. CDR1 and CDR2 (germline): SEHNR, FQNEAQ (reference sequence). Between the trimmed V and J ends, which lost 2 bases and 7 bases, there was a span of 11 bases. The CDR3 is CASSLSAGFGYTF. The CDR3 bases are TGTGCCAGCAGCTTATCGGCAGGCTTTGGCTACACCTTC.

The chain combines TRBV20-1 with TRBJ2-3; maybe TRBD1 (8 bases). V was cut by 4 bases and J by 0 bases, with 17 bases left in between. The germline gives CDR1 DFQATT, CDR2 SNEGSKA (reference sequence). This CDR3 comprises 16 residues. This CDR3 reads CSAIIRGRGSTDTQYF. The DNA of the CDR3 is TGCAGTGCTATCATCAGGGGGCGGGGGAGCACAGATACGCAGTATTTT.

This clonotype was seen a few times. The chain combines TRBV7-8 with TRBJ1-4; the D gene is possibly TRBD1 (5 bases). Germline assignment: CDR1 SGHVS and CDR2 FQNEAQ. Between the trimmed V and J ends, which lost 4 bases and 4 bases, there was a span of 16 bases. There are 16 residues in the CDR3. DNA of the CDR3: TGTGCCAGCAGCTCCACGGGAGGGGTCGGTAATGAAAAACTGTTTTTT. Encoded protein: CASSSTGGVGNEKLFF.

Only a few counts were recorded for this clonotype. The chain has TRBV5-4 and TRBJ1-1; 7 bases agree with TRBD1. Per the germline V gene, CDR1 is SGHNT and CDR2 is YYREEE (reference sequence). The length of the CDR3 is 15 residues. V trimming: 0 bases; J trimming: 5 bases; junction bases outside the gene matches: 7. In nucleotides, the CDR3 is TGTGCCAGCAGCTTGGATCGACAGGGTTGGACTGAAGCTTTCTTT. Its translation is CASSLDRQGWTEAFF.

This clonotype occurred a few times. This chain joins TRBV15 and TRBJ1-1; 11 nucleotides align to TRBD1. Germline CDR1 is LNHNV and CDR2 is YYDKDF (reference sequence). The CDR3 runs 14 residues. The V gene end was trimmed by 8 bases and the J gene end by 5 bases; junction bases not matched to a gene: 7. The CDR3 DNA is TGTGCCACCGAAACCGGGACAGGGGGGACTGAAGCTTTCTTT. It is translated as CATETGTGGTEAFF.

In its sample, this clonotype was seen a few times. The rearrangement uses TRBV6-2 or TRBV6-3 and TRBJ2-1; D ambiguous. The CDR3 has 16 amino acids. Germline values: CDR1 MNHEY, CDR2 SVGEGT. The V end lost 7 bases, the J end lost 0 bases, and 16 bases lay between the germline ends. The DNA of the CDR3 is TGTGCCAGCATTAAACATGCTAAGGGCTCCTACAATGAGCAGTTCTTC. This translates into CASIKHAKGSYNEQFF.

This clonotype turned up a few times. This rearrangement joins TRBV7-2 to TRBJ1-5; D might be TRBD1 (6 bases). Germline V lookup: CDR1 SGHTA, CDR2 FQGNSA. Deletions cut 1 base from V and 7 bases from J, with 14 bases between. The CDR3 sequence is 15 residues long. The CDR3 nucleotides read TGTGCCAGCAGCTTAGACTCAGGGGCGCGGCAGCCCCAGCATTTT. Translation: CASSLDSGARQPQHF.

This clonotype showed up just a few times. The chain carries TRBV7-2 and TRBJ2-3; no reliable D call. Germline V gene data show CDR1 as SGHTA and CDR2 as FQGNSA. The CDR3 runs 18 residues. Trimming took off 1 base at V and 0 bases at J, with 17 bases between the two ends. The CDR3 DNA reads as TGTGCCAGCAGCTTAGATCAACACACCATCCCTAGCACAGATACGCAGTATTTT. It encodes CASSLDQHTIPSTDTQYF.

The rearrangement links TRBV7-2 to TRBJ1-4; D uncertain. CDR1 is SGHTA, CDR2 FQGNSA, per germline. Trimming stripped 1 base from V and 2 bases from J, with 14 bases between. The CDR3 consists of 17 residues. The CDR3 protein is CASSLGGPRLTNEKLFF. The CDR3 DNA follows: TGTGCCAGCAGCTTAGGGGGTCCCCGGTTGACTAATGAAAAACTGTTTTTT. The full variable domain, with the rest looked up from reference TRBV7-2 and TRBJ1-4, is GAGVSQSPSNKVTEKGKDVELRCDPISGHTALYWYRQSLGQGLEFLIYFQGNSAPDKSGLPSDRFSAERTGGSVSTLTIQRTQQEDSAVYLCASSLGGPRLTNEKLFFGSGTQLSVL.

This clonotype appeared a few times. The chain joins TRBV7-6 to TRBJ2-2, with a tentative D call TRBD1 (6 bases). Germline V gene lookup returns CDR1 SGHVS and CDR2 FNYEAQ. The CDR3 length is 15 residues. The ends were cut back, 5 bases at V and 2 bases at J, with 12 bases in the middle. In nucleotides, the CDR3 is TGTGCCAGCAGCACTGTCAGGGGTAACACCGGGGAGCTGTTTTTT. This sequence encodes CASSTVRGNTGELFF.

This clonotype turned up a few times. The chain employs TRBV21-1 and TRBJ2-7; the table gives TRBD1 as D, unverified against the DNA. TRBV21-1 is a pseudogene segment. This CDR3 spans 15 amino acids. As DNA, the CDR3 is TGTGCCAGCAGCAAAGGACAGGGGATTTCCTACGAGCAGTACTTC. Protein sequence: CASSKGQGISYEQYF.